The 5 T cell receptor beta chains given below trace back to one sample, sequenced in a study of blood T cells in healthy people across ages. A second PCR, run for 7 to 11 cycles, used a sample-barcoded 5' primer plus a J-beta primer mix. From the 5' RACE reads, TCRdb called clonotypes with MiXCR, one entry per CDR3 protein. The repertoire has about a million distinct CDR3 sequences, 51% of them found once; the top ten carry about a fifth. The sequenced sample consisted of blood. All receptors derive from a woman aged 55-69 years in good health.

This clonotype was observed a handful of times. This chain uses TRBV3-1 with TRBJ2-5; D possibly uses TRBD1 or TRBD2 (5 bases each). V was cut by 9 bases and J by 5 bases, with 19 bases left in between. In germline, CDR1 is LGHDT, CDR2 YNNKEL (reference sequence). This CDR3 is built from 14 residues. CDR3 nucleotide sequence: TGTGCCAGTGCCGTGGGGACCCTCGGGGAGACCCAGTACTTC. It codes for CASAVGTLGETQYF.

This clonotype was found many times. The genes are TRBV20-1 and TRBJ2-5; the D call may be TRBD1 or TRBD2 (5 bases each). Trimming left V 0 bases short and J 0 bases short, with 17 bases between. Germline V gives CDR1 DFQATT, CDR2 SNEGSKA (reference sequence). The CDR3 consists of 17 residues. The CDR3 DNA reads as TGCAGTGCTAGAGATTGGGGGAGTCTCGGGTACCAAGAGACCCAGTACTTC. Residues: CSARDWGSLGYQETQYF.

The chain links TRBV27 to TRBJ2-3; no reliable D call. CDR1 and CDR2 from the germline V gene are MNHEY and SMNVEV (reference sequence). Trimming took off 7 bases at V and 2 bases at J, with 13 bases between the two ends. The CDR3 sequence is 14 residues long. The CDR3 region has the DNA TGTGCCAGCACCCGGCGATGGGACACAGATACGCAGTATTTT. This sequence encodes CASTRRWDTDTQYF.

Many counts were recorded for this clonotype. The chain is built from TRBV7-2 and TRBJ2-4, with D unresolved. CDR3 length: 15 residues. Trimming cost V 6 bases and J 0 bases, with 12 bases left between them. CDR1 and CDR2 from the germline V gene are SGHTA and FQGNSA. CDR3 sequence (DNA): TGTGCCAGCAGTTTTAGCCAGTCAGCCAAAAACATTCAGTACTTC. Translated, it gives CASSFSQSAKNIQYF.

This clonotype was observed once. The chain has TRBV11-3 and TRBJ2-5, with D perhaps assigned TRBD1 or TRBD2 (5 bases each). CDR1 is SGHNT and CDR2 is YENEEA in the germline V gene. This CDR3 region has 14 residues. V shed 5 bases and J shed 4 bases, with 14 bases lying between them. The CDR3 DNA is TGTGCCAGCAGCCCCCCCGAGGGACGAGAGACCCAGTACTTC. It codes for CASSPPEGRETQYF.